Below, 4 T cell receptor beta chains from the same sample are listed, as sequenced in a study of blood T cells in healthy people across ages. A second PCR of about 7 to 12 cycles used a sample-barcoded 5' primer and a J-beta primer mix. MiXCR was run by TCRdb on the 5' RACE reads, yielding one entry per CDR3 protein. In the table there are about 1.5 million distinct CDR3 sequences, less than 45% of which are singletons. Sequenced material: blood. The origin of the receptors is a woman aged 18-29 years in good health.

The rearrangement links TRBV12-3 or TRBV12-4 to TRBJ2-7; unclear D gene. The length of the CDR3 is 12 residues. The V and J ends lost 6 bases and 9 bases respectively, with 15 bases between them. CDR3 DNA: TGTGCCAGCAGGTTGGAAGTCCGCGGGCAGTACTTC. Its translation: CASRLEVRGQYF.

This chain links TRBV7-9 with TRBJ2-1; TRBD1 matches at 10 bases. CDR3 length: 15 amino acids. Looked up from germline, CDR1 is SEHNR and CDR2 is FQNEAQ (reference sequence). V lost 6 bases and J lost 8; bases outside the gene matches: 10. CDR3 protein: CASRTPGQGFHEQFF. The CDR3 DNA sequence: TGTGCCAGCAGAACACCGGGACAGGGGTTCCATGAGCAGTTCTTC.

V gene TRBV9 combines with J gene TRBJ2-4; tentatively, D is TRBD1 or TRBD2 (5 bases each). Trimming pared 3 bases from V and 13 bases from J, leaving 14 bases between. This CDR3 is 12 amino acids long. Per germline, CDR1 SGDLS and CDR2 YYNGEE. DNA for the CDR3: TGTGCCAGCAGCGGTGATGGGACGCCCCAGTACTTC. Translated: CASSGDGTPQYF.

The chain uses TRBV28 and TRBJ2-5; 8 nucleotides agree with TRBD1. Germline V lookup: CDR1 MDHEN, CDR2 SYDVKM. CDR3 size: 13 residues. V shed 9 bases and J 1 base; nucleotides not matched to a gene: 4. The CDR3 spells CASNTGGQETQYF. DNA of the CDR3: TGTGCCAGTAATACAGGGGGCCAAGAGACCCAGTACTTC.